The 11 T cell receptor beta chains reported below all come from one sample, sequenced in a study of radiotherapy plus CTLA-4 blockade in lung cancer. Data came from immunoSEQ multiplex PCR; TCRdb stores just in-frame clones and leaves some out. The sample holds approximately 83,000 clones, 60% to 85% seen once. This material consisted of peripheral blood, taken from a patient treated with radiotherapy plus ipilimumab. All receptors come from a human donor with non-small cell lung cancer who had a partial response to radiotherapy plus ipilimumab. Some clones in this sample may be carry-over from other donors' samples.

The chain employs TRBV19 and TRBJ1-5, with TRBD1 matching over 10 bases. The CDR3 loop spans 14 amino acids. Trimming cost V 5 bases and J 5 bases; bases outside gene matches: 3. CDR1 LNHDA and CDR2 SQIVND come from the germline V gene (reference sequence). CDR3 in amino acids: CASSVTGGHQPQHF. In DNA form, the CDR3 reads TGTGCCAGTAGTGTGACAGGGGGCCATCAGCCCCAGCATTTT. The complete variable domain, with remaining parts taken from reference TRBV19 and TRBJ1-5, reads DGGITQSPKYLFRKEGQNVTLSCEQNLNHDAMYWYRQDPGQGLRLIYYSQIVNDFQKGDIAEGYSVSREKKESFPLTVTSAQKNPTAFYLCASSVTGGHQPQHFGDGTRLSIL.

V and J are TRBV7-9 and TRBJ1-1, with unresolved D. The CDR3 extends over 14 amino acids. Trimming removed 1 base at V and 4 bases at J, with 10 bases between. CDR1 and CDR2 from the germline V gene are SEHNR and FQNEAQ (reference sequence). The CDR3 sequence is CASSLGGRPTEAFF. The CDR3 DNA reads as TGTGCCAGCAGCTTAGGAGGAAGACCCACTGAAGCTTTCTTT.

This chain uses TRBV5-6 with TRBJ2-1, with D possibly matching TRBD2 (6 bases). Germline V gene data show CDR1 as SGHDT and CDR2 as YYEEEE. The CDR3 has 14 residues. V was shortened by 3 bases and J by 9 bases, with 16 bases between the two germline ends. The CDR3 DNA reads TGTGCCAGCAGCTCAGGTGGGGGGTACGGTGAGCAGTTCTTC. Translated, it gives CASSSGGGYGEQFF.

This clone was seen just once. J is TRBJ2-3 and V is TRBV5-1; 7 bases match TRBD2. J lost 6 bases, V lost 5 bases, and 9 bases had no gene match. Germline lookup yields CDR1 SGHRS and CDR2 YFSETQ. The CDR3 consists of 14 residues. The CDR3 region is CASRTGTNPDTQYF. For the CDR3, the DNA is TGCGCCAGCAGGACCGGGACTAACCCCGATACGCAGTATTTT.

The rearrangement links TRBV18 to TRBJ1-1; a weak D match, TRBD1 (5 bases). V lost 0 bases, J lost 2 bases, and 10 bases lay in between. Germline-derived CDR1 and CDR2 are KGHSH and LQKENI. The CDR3 is 15 residues long. CDR3 amino acids: CASSPPNQGNTEAFF. Written as DNA, the CDR3 is TGTGCCAGCTCACCACCGAATCAGGGTAACACTGAAGCTTTCTTT.

In this sample, this clone turned up a few times. The chain combines TRBV7-8 with TRBJ2-5; the match to TRBD1 covers 12 bases. This CDR3 comprises 16 residues. Germline V gives CDR1 SGHVS, CDR2 FQNEAQ. The V gene end was trimmed by 5 bases and the J gene end by 4 bases; junction bases not matched to a gene: 8. The CDR3 DNA reads as TGTGCCAGCAGCCCCGGGACAGGGGGCCAAGGAGAGACCCAGTACTTC. Translated: CASSPGTGGQGETQYF.

V usage is TRBV6-5 and J usage is TRBJ2-1; 7 bases line up with TRBD1. CDR3 size: 14 residues. Germline trimming cut 1 base from V and 6 bases from J; bases unmatched to any gene: 3. Germline V gene data show CDR1 as MNHEY and CDR2 as SVGAGI. In DNA form, the CDR3 reads TGTGCCAGCAGTTACTTTAGACAGGGCAATGAGCAGTTCTTC. Its translation is CASSYFRQGNEQFF.

This rearrangement joins TRBV5-5 to TRBJ1-2, with a possible D match to TRBD1 (5 bases). V shed 0 bases and J shed 4 bases, with 13 bases lying between them. The CDR3 totals 15 residues. Germline CDR1 SGHKS, CDR2 YYEKEE (reference sequence). In DNA, the CDR3 is TGTGCCAGCAGCTTGGCCGACAGCCGCCTCTATGGCTACACCTTC. Amino acids: CASSLADSRLYGYTF.

The chain employs TRBV11-3 and TRBJ2-3; D call uncertain. The V and J ends lost 2 bases and 6 bases respectively, with 3 bases between them. Per the germline V gene, CDR1 is SGHNT and CDR2 is YENEEA. This CDR3 contains 11 residues. The CDR3 DNA follows: TGTGCCAGCAGCTTATCGGATACGCAGTATTTT. Its translation: CASSLSDTQYF.

This clone was recorded only once. The CDR3 coding sequence is TGTGCCAGCAGTTATCTAGCGGGCGGGGTAAATGAGCAGTTCTTC. Its translation is CASSYLAGGVNEQFF. The rearrangement joins TRBV28 to TRBJ2-1; 8 nucleotides match TRBD2. Germline V gives CDR1 MDHEN, CDR2 SYDVKM. This CDR3 is built from 15 residues. V lost 4 bases, J lost 7 bases, and 9 bases stayed unmatched.

V gene TRBV5-1 combines with J gene TRBJ1-1, with TRBD1 matching 7 bases. The CDR3 is made up of 16 amino acids. Germline loops: CDR1 SGHRS, CDR2 YFSETQ. After removal of 4 bases from V and 1 base from J, the junction contained 10 bases not matched to a gene. The CDR3, as DNA: TGCGCCAGCAGCCTCAGGCCGAGACAGGGGAACACTGAAGCTTTCTTT. Encoded protein: CASSLRPRQGNTEAFF.